This TCR beta chain came from a study of control samples from healthy donors and cancer patients (dated by TCRdb to 2020 to 2021). As regards this clone: Its antigen specificity is not known. The record has no base qualities; no much larger clone is one base away.

The method behind the library was the immunoSEQ multiplex PCR assay. As stored in TCRdb, this immuneACCESS dataset retains in-frame rearrangements with V and J assigned. A fraction of the clones does not appear; measured against another copy, unresolved V genes explain less than half of the discrepancy, and the remainder lacks a known reason. For this sample there are around 30,000 clones; approximately 95% appear just once. The ten largest clones represent roughly 1.7% of the sample. The CDR3 has 14 amino acids, counting the end cysteine and phenylalanine. Of the read, only the CDR3 DNA is kept; its 42 bases are in frame from base 1. Trimming leaves V shorter by 2 bases and J shorter by 8 bases, with the junction holding 6 bases beyond the gene matches. The germline V gene sets CDR1 to SGHRS and CDR2 to YFSETQ.

This TCR was recovered from a man aged 40-49 years with colorectal cancer. The chain couples TRBV5-1 to TRBJ1-2; 10 bases in the middle match TRBD1. The sample consisted of PBMCs. For the CDR3, the sequence is CASSFRGTGEGYTF. In nucleotides, the sequence is TGCGCCAGCAGCTTCCGCGGGACAGGGGAGGGCTACACCTTC.